Listed below are T cell receptor beta chains from one sample, sequenced in a study of blood T cells in healthy people across ages. One entry per CDR3 protein, called by TCRdb with MiXCR from the 5' RACE reads. The data contain over 450,000 distinct CDR3 sequences, approximately 25% of them singletons. This sample also appeared in a second study, on T cells of mothers and their children.

The specimen was blood. These TCRs come from a boy aged 5-17 years in good health. Both conserved end residues are part of each CDR3. D genes are given only for firm matches. The listing skips clone size in some rows; elsewhere it reads once, few, many or a size class.

D | J | V | size | DNA | CDR3
- | TRBJ2-7 | TRBV12-3/TRBV12-4 | - | TGTGCCAGCAGTTTACACCCCGGCGAGCAGTACTTC | CASSLHPGEQYF
- | TRBJ1-6 | TRBV5-5 | once | TGTGCCAGCAGCGCCGGGCCATACAATTCACCCCTCCACTTT | CASSAGPYNSPLHF
- | TRBJ2-7 | TRBV20-1 | - | TGCAGTGCCCCGGCCACAGCCTACGAGCAGTACTTC | CSAPATAYEQYF
- | TRBJ1-1 | TRBV20-1 | few | TGCAGTGCTAGAGATGGGGCCAGGGGCCTGAACACTGAAGCTTTCTTT | CSARDGARGLNTEAFF
TRBD1 | TRBJ1-1 | TRBV20-1 | - | TGCAGTGCTAGTTCTTCTTCCCGGACAGGGGGCACTGAAGCTTTCTTT | CSASSSSRTGGTEAFF
TRBD2 | TRBJ2-2 | TRBV29-1 | few | TGCAGCGTTGCCAGGGCTAGCGGGAGGGCCGGGGAGCTGTTTTTT | CSVARASGRAGELFF
- | TRBJ1-1 | TRBV12-3/TRBV12-4 | - | TGTGCCAGCACCCCTAGTTTGAACACTGAAGCTTTCTTT | CASTPSLNTEAFF
- | TRBJ1-4 | TRBV11-2 | few | TGTGCCAGCAGCTTAGCCGGGACGGCGAATGAAAAACTGTTTTTT | CASSLAGTANEKLFF
TRBD1 | TRBJ1-2 | TRBV25-1 | - | TGTGCCAGCAGTGAAGGACAGGGGACGCCACACTTC | CASSEGQGTPHF
- | TRBJ1-2 | TRBV19 | few | TGTGCCAGTAGTATAGAAGACAGAACTAACTATGGCTACACCTTC | CASSIEDRTNYGYTF
- | TRBJ2-1 | TRBV4-3 | - | TGCGCCAGCAGCCAAGACGGCACTGGCGACAATGAGCAGTTCTTC | CASSQDGTGDNEQFF
- | TRBJ2-2 | TRBV15 | - | TGTGCCACCAGCCGACCGGGAGTGACGAACACCGGGGAGCTGTTTTTT | CATSRPGVTNTGELFF
- | TRBJ2-7 | TRBV4-1 | few | TGCGCCAGCAGCCCTCAGGATAGCTCCTACGAGCAGTACTTC | CASSPQDSSYEQYF
- | TRBJ2-5 | TRBV3-1 | - | TGTGCCAGCAGCCAAGAGGCCGCCTACCAAGAGACCCAGTACTTC | CASSQEAAYQETQYF
- | TRBJ2-1 | TRBV5-1 | - | TGCGCCAGCAGCGGGGGCGGGCAGGACCCCTACAATGAGCAGTTCTTC | CASSGGGQDPYNEQFF
TRBD1 | TRBJ1-2 | TRBV7-2 | few | TGTGCCAGCAGCTTAGCCTCAGGGGGCTATGGCTACACCTTC | CASSLASGGYGYTF
- | TRBJ2-2 | TRBV7-3 | - | TGTGCCAGCAGCCCAGGCCCACAAACCGGGGAGCTGTTTTTT | CASSPGPQTGELFF
- | TRBJ2-1 | TRBV11-2 | - | TGTGCCAGCACCGACCCTAGTACCGGGACGTACTCCTACAATGAGCAGTTCTTC | CASTDPSTGTYSYNEQFF
- | TRBJ2-5 | TRBV9 | few | TGTGCCAGCAGCGTAGAAGGAAGACCAGATCAAGAGACCCAGTACTTC | CASSVEGRPDQETQYF
TRBD1 | TRBJ2-2 | TRBV7-2 | few | TGTGCCAGCAGCTCACAGGGGGTCACCGGGGAGCTGTTTTTT | CASSSQGVTGELFF
- | TRBJ1-2 | TRBV20-1 | - | TGCAGTGTCCATCGGGGGAGCTCTGGCTACACCTTC | CSVHRGSSGYTF
TRBD2 | TRBJ2-7 | TRBV5-4 | - | TGTGCCAGCAGCTCCGGCGGGGGACTAGCGGGAGGCGGTTCCTACGAGCAGTACTTC | CASSSGGGLAGGGSYEQYF
- | TRBJ2-3 | TRBV20-1 | few | TGCAGTGAAGGGGGGACAGATACGCAGTATTTT | CSEGGTDTQYF
TRBD1 | TRBJ1-6 | TRBV5-1 | few | TGCGCCAGCAGCTTAGGTTCCAGGGGGGCTTCACCCCTCCACTTT | CASSLGSRGASPLHF
- | TRBJ2-5 | TRBV9 | - | TGTGCCAGCAGCGATGCCGCTGGCGGAGAGACCCAGTACTTC | CASSDAAGGETQYF
TRBD1 | TRBJ1-1 | TRBV28 | - | TGTGCCAGCAGAAGACAGGGGGAAGTCGCTGAAGCTTTCTTT | CASRRQGEVAEAFF
TRBD1 | TRBJ2-7 | TRBV6-5 | many | TGTGCCAGCAGCCTAACAGGGGTCTACGAGCAGTACTTC | CASSLTGVYEQYF
- | TRBJ2-7 | TRBV6-6 | - | TGTGCCAGCAGGGGGGGTGGCCTAACCGTCTACGAGCAGTACTTC | CASRGGGLTVYEQYF
- | TRBJ2-1 | TRBV10-3 | many | TGTGCCATCAGTGAGTCAACTCCGCCCGGTGAGCAGTTCTTC | CAISESTPPGEQFF
TRBD1 | TRBJ2-4 | TRBV18 | few | TGTGCCAGCTCATCAACCGGGACAGGGGACAAAAACATTCAGTACTTC | CASSSTGTGDKNIQYF
- | TRBJ2-1 | TRBV13 | - | TGTGCCAGCAGCCCGTACTTAGGGGGGGAGCAGTTCTTC | CASSPYLGGEQFF
- | TRBJ1-1 | TRBV7-9 | - | TGTGCCAGCAGCTTAGTCCAGGGAGGTCTCAGTGAAGCTTTCTTT | CASSLVQGGLSEAFF
TRBD1 | TRBJ2-7 | TRBV19 | - | TGTGCCAGTAGCGGGACAGCGACAGGGGTACGCTACGAGCAGTACTTC | CASSGTATGVRYEQYF
- | TRBJ1-1 | TRBV7-9 | - | TGTGCCAGCACTCGCGTTTCTATGAACACTGAAGCTTTCTTT | CASTRVSMNTEAFF
TRBD1 | TRBJ2-5 | TRBV7-2 | - | TGTGCCAGCAGCTTAAGGGGGCGGCTCCAAGAGACCCAGTACTTC | CASSLRGRLQETQYF
- | TRBJ2-7 | TRBV14 | - | TGTGCCAGCAGCCAAGATGTTAGGGCCAGGGCCTACGAGCAGTACTTC | CASSQDVRARAYEQYF
TRBD1 | TRBJ1-1 | TRBV12-3/TRBV12-4 | few | TGTGCCAGCAGTATCGGGACAGCGAACACTGAAGCTTTCTTT | CASSIGTANTEAFF
TRBD2 | TRBJ2-1 | TRBV25-1 | - | TGTGCCAGCAGTGAGCGACTAGCCCCCAGCTCCTACAATGAGCAGTTCTTC | CASSERLAPSSYNEQFF
TRBD1 | TRBJ2-1 | TRBV4-1 | - | TGCGCCAGCAGCCAAGGGACAGGGGACCCCAGGGAGCAGTTCTTC | CASSQGTGDPREQFF
- | TRBJ2-7 | TRBV10-2 | - | TGCGCCAGCAGTGAGTCGAGGTACCCCGGGCAGACCCGAACCTACGAGCAGTACTTC | CASSESRYPGQTRTYEQYF
TRBD1 | TRBJ1-2 | TRBV7-9 | few | TGTGCCAGCAGCTTGGCACCCACCGGGACAGGGATAAACTATGGCTACACCTTC | CASSLAPTGTGINYGYTF
- | TRBJ1-6 | TRBV3-1 | few | TGTGCCAGCAGCCGACAGGTGATGGATTCACCCCTCCACTTT | CASSRQVMDSPLHF
- | TRBJ2-7 | TRBV7-6 | - | TGTGCCAGCAGCCCACACGACAGTTACGAGCAGTACTTC | CASSPHDSYEQYF
TRBD2 | TRBJ2-1 | TRBV2 | - | TGTGCCAGCAGTGAACCACTAGCGGGAGCGAGAAATGAGCAGTTCTTC | CASSEPLAGARNEQFF
TRBD2 | TRBJ2-2 | TRBV7-9 | once | TGTGCCAGCAGCTTAGCCCCTGGACTAGCGGGAGGGCGGTCCGGGGAGCTGTTTTTT | CASSLAPGLAGGRSGELFF
TRBD1 | TRBJ2-4 | TRBV5-1 | few | TGCGCCAGCAGCGTGGGACAGGCCAAAAACATTCAGTACTTC | CASSVGQAKNIQYF
- | TRBJ2-3 | TRBV11-2 | - | TGTGCCAGCTCCCACATGGGGGTAGGGGGTACAGATACGCAGTATTTT | CASSHMGVGGTDTQYF
- | TRBJ2-5 | TRBV20-1 | many | TGCAGTGCTAGAGAAGGGATAGAGACCCAGTACTTC | CSAREGIETQYF
TRBD1 | TRBJ1-1 | TRBV25-1 | - | TGTGCCAGCAGTGAATCTCTCAGGACAGGGCGGTGGGACACTGAAGCTTTCTTT | CASSESLRTGRWDTEAFF
TRBD1 | TRBJ1-6 | TRBV14 | few | TGTGCCAGCAGCAAGAGACAGGGGAATTCACCCCTCCACTTT | CASSKRQGNSPLHF
- | TRBJ1-5 | TRBV7-9 | few | TGTGCCAGCAGCTTATCGTGGCAGCCCCAGCATTTT | CASSLSWQPQHF
- | TRBJ1-2 | TRBV7-9 | few | TGTGCCAGCAGCTCACAGGACGTTACTGGCTACACCTTC | CASSSQDVTGYTF
TRBD2 | TRBJ2-1 | TRBV20-1 | few | TGCAGTGCTAGGGCGACTAGCGGGGGCTACAATGAGCAGTTCTTC | CSARATSGGYNEQFF
- | TRBJ2-2 | TRBV27 | many | TGTGCCAGCAGTTTTTACACCGGGGAGCTGTTTTTT | CASSFYTGELFF
- | TRBJ2-3 | TRBV4-3 | - | TGCGCCAGCAGCCAAGGTCTCGTCGGCACAGATACGCAGTATTTT | CASSQGLVGTDTQYF
- | TRBJ2-1 | TRBV28 | few | TGTGCCAGCAGTTTACCAAAGAGGACAGCCGAGCAGTTCTTC | CASSLPKRTAEQFF
TRBD1 | TRBJ2-2 | TRBV27 | many | TGTGCCAGCAGAAGACAGGGGGGCACCGGGGAGCTGTTTTTT | CASRRQGGTGELFF
- | TRBJ2-7 | TRBV6-1 | - | TGTGCCAGCAGTGAAGGTAAACCCTACGAGCAGTACTTC | CASSEGKPYEQYF
- | TRBJ2-7 | TRBV4-3 | - | TGCGCCAGCAGCCAAATGAGGACGGCTTCCTACGAGCAGTACTTC | CASSQMRTASYEQYF
- | TRBJ2-1 | TRBV18 | few | TGTGCCAGCTCACCATACCCCAGGGGGGCCTACAATGAGCAGTTCTTC | CASSPYPRGAYNEQFF